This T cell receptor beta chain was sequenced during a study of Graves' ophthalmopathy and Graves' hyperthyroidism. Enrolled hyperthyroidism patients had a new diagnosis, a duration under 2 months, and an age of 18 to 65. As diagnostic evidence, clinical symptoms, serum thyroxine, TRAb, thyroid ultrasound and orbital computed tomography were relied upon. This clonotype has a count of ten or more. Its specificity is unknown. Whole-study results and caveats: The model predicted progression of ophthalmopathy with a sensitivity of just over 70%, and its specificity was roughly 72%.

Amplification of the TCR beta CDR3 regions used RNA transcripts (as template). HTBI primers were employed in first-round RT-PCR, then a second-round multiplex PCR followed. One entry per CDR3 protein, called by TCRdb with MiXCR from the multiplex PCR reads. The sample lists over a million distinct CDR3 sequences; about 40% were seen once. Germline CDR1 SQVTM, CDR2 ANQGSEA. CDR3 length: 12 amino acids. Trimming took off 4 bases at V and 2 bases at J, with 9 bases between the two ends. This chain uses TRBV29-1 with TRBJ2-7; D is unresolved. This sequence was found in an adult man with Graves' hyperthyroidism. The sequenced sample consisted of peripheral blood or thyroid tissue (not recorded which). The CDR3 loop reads CSVAAGPYEQYF. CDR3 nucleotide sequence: TGCAGCGTTGCAGCAGGTCCCTACGAGCAGTACTTC.